The 20 T cell receptor beta chains below were found in one sample sequenced in a study of beta chain features in type 1 diabetes. Expressed TCRB transcripts were sequenced, since all the RNA that had been isolated was reverse transcribed. Data came from immunoSEQ multiplex PCR; TCRdb stores just in-frame clones and leaves some out. Among 630,000 or so clones listed, over 11% were seen once. These receptors lack a known antigen. Study-level points and caveats: All four CD4+ subsets of Type 1 diabetes patients contained TCRB CDR3s that were moderately but significantly shorter.

The material sequenced was naive CD4+ T cells from blood. These receptors were collected from a man aged 18 to 29 with type 1 diabetes.

This clone was counted only a few times. CDR3 coding DNA: TGTGCCATCAGTGGGAATAGCGGGGGGACCAGCACAGATACGCAGTATTTT. Its protein product is CAISGNSGGTSTDTQYF. The chain couples TRBV10-3 to TRBJ2-3; the match to TRBD2 covers 10 bases. The CDR3 spans 17 residues. Trimming cost V 4 bases and J 0 bases; bases outside gene matches: 7. Germline CDR1 ENHRY, CDR2 SYGVKD.

This clone was counted between two and nine times. The rearrangement uses TRBV30 and TRBJ1-5; perhaps TRBD1 as D (6 bases). CDR3 length: 13 residues. Germline V gene lookup returns CDR1 GTSNPN and CDR2 SVGIG (reference sequence). The V end lost 2 bases, the J end lost 5 bases, and 10 bases lay between the germline ends. The CDR3 sequence: CAWSPGDHQPQHF. The CDR3 coding sequence is TGTGCCTGGAGTCCAGGGGATCATCAGCCCCAGCATTTT.

The genes are TRBV7-2 and TRBJ2-4; D possibly corresponds to TRBD1 (6 bases). V shed 5 bases and J shed 0 bases, with 17 bases lying between them. The CDR3 extends over 17 amino acids. Germline V gene sequence: CDR1 SGHTA, CDR2 FQGNSA. The CDR3 loop reads CASSVTGLGKAKNIQYF. CDR3 sequence (DNA): TGTGCCAGCAGCGTAACAGGGTTGGGAAAAGCCAAAAACATTCAGTACTTC.

This chain connects TRBV28 to TRBJ2-7, with D possibly being TRBD1 (5 bases). Germline V lookup: CDR1 MDHEN, CDR2 SYDVKM. The CDR3 contains 13 residues. Trimming cost V 8 bases and J 3 bases, with 14 bases left between them. The CDR3 region is CASRRQGYYEQYF. CDR3 bases: TGTGCCAGCCGCCGGCAGGGATACTACGAGCAGTACTTC.

This clone was detected only a few times. The chain uses TRBV9 and TRBJ1-1; 8 positions agree with TRBD1. There are 14 residues in the CDR3. Trimming removed 1 base from V and 3 bases from J; junction bases left unmatched: 2. The germline V gene has CDR1 SGDLS and CDR2 YYNGEE. The CDR3: CASSVTGGDTEAFF. Written as DNA, the CDR3 is TGTGCCAGCAGCGTAACAGGGGGGGACACTGAAGCTTTCTTT.

The chain is built from TRBV28 and TRBJ1-2, with 7 nucleotides matching TRBD1. The CDR3 contains 14 residues. Germline V gives CDR1 MDHEN, CDR2 SYDVKM. Trimming cost V 5 bases and J 3 bases; bases outside gene matches: 6. CDR3: CASSMSGGDYGYTF. Written as DNA, the CDR3 is TGTGCCAGCAGTATGTCAGGGGGGGACTATGGCTACACCTTC.

This clone has only a few counts. The chain uses TRBV27 and TRBJ1-2, with TRBD1 identical over 10 bases. The CDR3 loop spans 14 amino acids. Germline lookup yields CDR1 MNHEY and CDR2 SMNVEV (reference sequence). The ends lost 4 bases at V and 6 bases at J; junction bases unmatched: 5. CDR3 DNA: TGTGCCAGCAGTTCGACAGGGGGCTGGGATGGCTACACCTTC. It yields the protein CASSSTGGWDGYTF.

A few counts support this clone. The chain carries TRBV6-1 and TRBJ2-5, with D perhaps matching TRBD2 (6 bases). Germline lookup yields CDR1 MNHNS and CDR2 SASEGT. Trimming stripped 3 bases from V and 1 base from J, with 21 bases between. The CDR3 loop spans 18 amino acids. CDR3: CASSEGIGGLRPQETQYF. The DNA of the CDR3 is TGTGCCAGCAGTGAGGGTATAGGTGGACTACGCCCCCAAGAGACCCAGTACTTC.

The chain combines TRBV11-2 with TRBJ2-1; no definite D call. CDR1 is SGHAT, CDR2 FQNNGV, per germline. V was pared by 0 bases and J by 6 bases, with 12 bases between. The CDR3 covers 15 residues. In nucleotides, the CDR3 is TGTGCCAGCAGCTTAGAGGGATTCGGTAGCAATGAGCAGTTCTTC. Translating it yields CASSLEGFGSNEQFF.

This clone has just a few counts. V gene TRBV28 combines with J gene TRBJ2-5; D remains unclear. The length of the CDR3 is 14 residues. The V end lost 6 bases, the J end lost 6 bases, and 17 bases lay between the germline ends. CDR1 is MDHEN and CDR2 is SYDVKM in the germline V gene. Written as DNA, the CDR3 is TGTGCCAGCAGCCCCTCTGCGCCCGCGAAGACCCAGTACTTC. Protein product: CASSPSAPAKTQYF.

In this sample, this clone turned up a few times. The chain recombines TRBV5-1 with TRBJ2-3; possible D gene TRBD2, 5 bases. The CDR3 contains 12 residues. With 5 bases removed from V and 1 base from J, the gap between germline ends came to 5 bases. Germline V lookup: CDR1 SGHRS, CDR2 YFSETQ. The CDR3 region is CASRRGTDTQYF. CDR3 nucleotide sequence: TGCGCCAGCAGGCGGGGCACAGATACGCAGTATTTT.

J is TRBJ2-5 and V is TRBV28, with D perhaps TRBD1 or TRBD2 (6 bases each). V lost 7 bases to trimming and J lost 5 bases, with 14 bases between them. The CDR3 extends over 13 amino acids. Germline-derived CDR1 and CDR2 are MDHEN and SYDVKM. The CDR3 DNA sequence: TGTGCCAGCAAGAGAGGGGGGTTGGAGACCCAGTACTTC. This gives the protein CASKRGGLETQYF.

This clone was counted only a few times. This rearrangement joins TRBV10-3 to TRBJ2-1, with D maybe TRBD1 (6 bases). V lost 8 bases, J lost 0 bases, and 8 bases lay in between. The CDR3 consists of 13 residues. The germline CDR1 and CDR2 sequences are ENHRY and SYGVKD. This chain's CDR3 is CAIGGSSYNEQFF. CDR3 DNA: TGTGCCATCGGGGGCAGCTCCTACAATGAGCAGTTCTTC.

This clone was seen a handful of times. The rearrangement links TRBV25-1 to TRBJ1-2; D call uncertain. The CDR3 covers 13 residues. CDR1 is MGHDK, CDR2 SYGVNS, per germline. V gave up 5 bases and J gave up 8 bases, with 15 bases separating them. CDR3 amino acids: CASSSTREAGYTF. DNA for the CDR3: TGTGCCAGCAGTAGCACCCGCGAAGCCGGCTACACCTTC.

The chain employs TRBV7-9 and TRBJ1-5; D ambiguous. The CDR3 extends over 14 amino acids. CDR1 and CDR2 (germline): SEHNR, FQNEAQ (reference sequence). V lost 1 base and J 2 bases, leaving 6 bases between the germline ends. This CDR3 is CASSLGHGNQPQHF. CDR3 DNA sequence: TGTGCCAGCAGCTTAGGGCACGGCAATCAGCCCCAGCATTTT.

This clone was found a few times. This rearrangement joins TRBV5-1 to TRBJ2-7, with 12 bases fitting TRBD1. Germline lookup yields CDR1 SGHRS and CDR2 YFSETQ. This CDR3 has 14 amino acids. Trimming took 4 bases from V and 5 from J; bases not matched to a gene: 4. The chain's CDR3 is CASSVGQGADEQYF. CDR3 nucleotide sequence: TGCGCCAGCAGCGTGGGACAGGGGGCGGACGAGCAGTACTTC.

This clone was found a few times. The V and J genes are TRBV14 and TRBJ1-1; the D gene is possibly TRBD1 (5 bases). V lost 0 bases and J 6 bases, leaving 14 bases between the germline ends. The CDR3 is 15 amino acids. The germline V gene encodes CDR1 SGHDN and CDR2 FVKESK. DNA for the CDR3: TGTGCCAGCAGCCAAGAGAGGGGTAGATCGGCTGAAGCTTTCTTT. Encoded protein: CASSQERGRSAEAFF.

The V gene is TRBV5-1, the J gene TRBJ2-2; D is ambiguous. V gave up 4 bases and J gave up 1 base, with 14 bases separating them. This CDR3 has 16 residues. Germline CDR1 reads SGHRS; CDR2 reads YFSETQ. The CDR3 region is CASSIRVLENTGELFF. In DNA form, the CDR3 reads TGCGCCAGCAGCATCCGGGTTTTAGAGAACACCGGGGAGCTGTTTTTT.

This chain links TRBV5-4 with TRBJ2-7; the D gene is possibly TRBD2 (6 bases). V dropped 6 bases and J dropped 2 bases, with 21 bases sitting between them. This CDR3 comprises 16 residues. The germline V gene has CDR1 SGHNT and CDR2 YYREEE (reference sequence). The CDR3 coding sequence is TGTGCCAGCACCGATAGAGCCGGGACTGGAACCTACGAGCAGTACTTC. It is translated as CASTDRAGTGTYEQYF.

The chain employs TRBV11-1 and TRBJ2-4, with 9 bases that match TRBD2. Germline CDR1 and CDR2: SGHAT and FQDESV (reference sequence). This CDR3 contains 14 residues. V trimming: 6 bases; J trimming: 9 bases; junction bases outside the gene matches: 9. The CDR3 protein is CASRVDSGSVIQYF. The CDR3 DNA reads TGTGCCAGCAGAGTAGATAGCGGGAGTGTCATTCAGTACTTC.